Listed here are 25 T cell receptor beta chains from one sample, sequenced in a study of blood T cell repertoires in COVID-19. Generated by immunoSEQ multiplex PCR, the TCRdb table keeps only in-frame clones and is missing some. The sample has some 65,000 clones, around 93% seen once; the top ten hold approximately 2.9%. The sequenced material came from peripheral blood. Receptor source: a man between 65 and 80 years old with active COVID-19.

V is TRBV7-2 and J is TRBJ2-3; D gene ambiguous. V gave up 1 base and J gave up 0 bases, with 11 bases separating them. The germline CDR1 and CDR2 sequences are SGHTA and FQGNSA. This CDR3 has 16 amino acids. The CDR3: CASSLGAPSSTDTQYF. The CDR3 nucleotides read TGTGCCAGCAGCTTAGGGGCCCCGTCGAGCACAGATACGCAGTATTTT.

The genes are TRBV3-1 (or the pseudogene TRBV3-2) and TRBJ2-1, with 10 bases aligning to TRBD1. This CDR3 comprises 15 residues. With 3 bases clipped from V and 3 bases from J, the junction kept 2 bases outside the gene matches. Germline CDR1 reads LGHDT; CDR2 reads YNNKEL (reference sequence). Here the CDR3 DNA reads TGTGCCAGCAGCCAGCGGGACAGGGGCTACAATGAGCAGTTCTTC. Translating gives CASSQRDRGYNEQFF.

The chain joins TRBV10-2 to TRBJ2-1, with 16 positions matching TRBD2. Germline loops: CDR1 WSHSY, CDR2 SAAADI. This CDR3 comprises 15 residues. Trimming removed 6 bases from V and 9 bases from J; junction bases left unmatched: 5. CDR3 sequence (DNA): TGCGCCAGCAGGGGACTAGCGGGGGGGCCCAGTGAGCAGTTCTTC. This codes for CASRGLAGGPSEQFF.

The CDR3 nucleotides are TGCAGCGTCGGGGTGGGTAGCACTGAAGCTTTCTTT. Protein: CSVGVGSTEAFF. This chain links TRBV29-1 with TRBJ1-1; D is undetermined. This CDR3 region has 12 residues. From germline, CDR1 is SQVTM and CDR2 ANQGSEA. The V end was cut by 6 bases, the J end by 4 bases, with 12 bases between.

The genes are TRBV2 and TRBJ1-2; 7 nucleotides match TRBD1. The J segment lost 1 base and the V segment lost 6 bases, leaving 14 bases of the junction unmatched. The length of the CDR3 is 17 residues. Germline-derived CDR1 and CDR2 are SNHLY and FYNNEI. The DNA for the CDR3 is TGTGCCAGCAGCGGAAGGGACAGAGGAAATTTTAACTATGGCTACACCTTC. Its protein is CASSGRDRGNFNYGYTF.

The J gene is TRBJ2-1, the V gene TRBV13; 8 bases agree with TRBD2. Germline V lookup: CDR1 PRHDT, CDR2 FYEKMQ (reference sequence). This CDR3 is built from 14 residues. The trim removed 10 bases at V and 7 bases at J, leaving 12 bases unmatched. The CDR3 is CATLRAGGKNEQFF. The CDR3 DNA reads as TGTGCCACCCTTCGGGCGGGGGGCAAGAATGAGCAGTTCTTC.

CDR3 sequence reads: CATSDHRGPETQYF. The CDR3 DNA reads TGTGCCACCAGTGACCACAGGGGGCCGGAGACCCAGTACTTC. The V call is TRBV24-1, the J call TRBJ2-5; TRBD1 aligns across 9 bases. Trimming removed 4 bases from V and 5 bases from J; junction bases left unmatched: 4. CDR3 length: 14 residues. Germline CDR1 is KGHDR and CDR2 is SFDVKD.

The chain joins TRBV19 to TRBJ1-1, with a weak D call TRBD1 (6 bases). Germline V gives CDR1 LNHDA, CDR2 SQIVND (reference sequence). This CDR3 is built from 17 residues. Trimming took 3 bases from V and 4 from J, leaving 21 bases between them. The CDR3 here is CASSIPPQGRVFTEAFF. CDR3 in DNA: TGTGCCAGTAGTATCCCACCACAGGGTAGGGTTTTCACTGAAGCTTTCTTT.

The V call is TRBV6-5, the J call TRBJ2-5; no clear D. Trimming removed 8 bases from V and 1 base from J, with 8 bases in between. The CDR3 extends over 12 amino acids. CDR1 is MNHEY and CDR2 is SVGAGI in the germline V gene. The CDR3: CASSNSQETQYF. CDR3 coding DNA: TGTGCCAGCTCAAACAGCCAAGAGACCCAGTACTTC.

V and J are TRBV5-1 and TRBJ1-1; TRBD1 matches 7 bases. CDR1 is SGHRS, CDR2 YFSETQ, per germline. The CDR3 runs to 15 residues. Germline trimming cut 6 bases from V and 4 bases from J; bases unmatched to any gene: 12. The CDR3 protein is CASTPEGARGTEAFF. CDR3 DNA sequence: TGCGCCAGCACCCCTGAGGGGGCGCGGGGCACTGAAGCTTTCTTT.

The chain carries TRBV5-4 and TRBJ2-7; 10 bases match TRBD1. The CDR3 runs to 15 residues. From germline, CDR1 is SGHNT and CDR2 YYREEE (reference sequence). After removal of 0 bases from V and 5 bases from J, the junction contained 5 bases not matched to a gene. This CDR3 reads CASSLDPTGGNEQYV. The CDR3 DNA reads TGTGCCAGCAGCTTGGACCCGACAGGGGGCAACGAGCAGTACGTC.

In DNA, the CDR3 is TGTGCCAGCAGCCAAGTTTTGGGGTGGGGCCCAGGAGTCGGCTACACCTTC. Amino acids: CASSQVLGWGPGVGYTF. This sequence joins TRBV14 and TRBJ1-2, with D maybe TRBD1 (5 bases). Germline lookup yields CDR1 SGHDN and CDR2 FVKESK. The CDR3 has 17 amino acids. Trimming stripped 1 base from V and 8 bases from J, with 23 bases between.

This chain connects TRBV18 to TRBJ2-1; TRBD1 matches 8 bases. Germline V gene lookup returns CDR1 KGHSH and CDR2 LQKENI. The CDR3 is made up of 16 amino acids. J gave up 4 bases and V 0 bases, and 5 bases lay outside the gene matches. This CDR3 is CASSPPAGGMYNEQFF. Written as DNA, the CDR3 is TGTGCCAGCTCACCACCGGCAGGGGGCATGTACAATGAGCAGTTCTTC. Combining the CDR3 with reference TRBV18 and TRBJ2-1 gives the whole variable domain NAGVMQNPRHLVRRRGQEARLRCSPMKGHSHVYWYRQLPEEGLKFMVYLQKENIIDESGMPKERFSAEFPKEGPSILRIQQVVRGDSAAYFCASSPPAGGMYNEQFFGPGTRLTVL.

The V and J genes are TRBV28 and TRBJ1-2, with TRBD1 matching over 7 bases. This CDR3 is 15 amino acids long. Unmatched junction bases numbered 9, after V lost 4 bases and J lost 4 bases. Germline loops: CDR1 MDHEN, CDR2 SYDVKM. The CDR3 DNA follows: TGTGCCAGCAGTTATCGGACAGGTCCGGGCTATGGCTACACCTTC. It translates to CASSYRTGPGYGYTF.

This chain links TRBV7-9 with TRBJ2-1; the D is unclear. Between the trimmed V and J ends, which lost 3 bases and 5 bases, there was a span of 2 bases. Germline V lookup: CDR1 SEHNR, CDR2 FQNEAQ (reference sequence). CDR3 length: 11 amino acids. The CDR3 coding sequence is TGTGCCAGCAGCTTCAACAATGAGCAGTTCTTC. Amino acids: CASSFNNEQFF. Based on the CDR3 plus reference TRBV7-9 and TRBJ2-1, the full variable domain is DTGVSQNPRHKITKRGQNVTFRCDPISEHNRLYWYRQTLGQGPEFLTYFQNEAQLEKSRLLSDRFSAERPKGSFSTLEIQRTEQGDSAMYLCASSFNNEQFFGPGTRLTVL.

With respect to this clone: At the DNA level, this CDR3 is encoded by other sequences in the same sample as well. This chain links TRBV5-8 with TRBJ1-2; D not certain. With 1 base removed from V and 8 bases from J, the gap between germline ends came to 15 bases. CDR3 size: 14 residues. Germline values: CDR1 SGHTS, CDR2 YDEGEE. CDR3 nucleotide sequence: TGTGCCAGCAGCTTGATCGGGGAGAGCTACGGCTACACCTTC. Translation: CASSLIGESYGYTF.

This chain joins TRBV14 and TRBJ2-1; D is ambiguous. The CDR3 extends over 14 amino acids. Germline CDR1 reads SGHDN; CDR2 reads FVKESK. Trimming removed 1 base at V and 7 bases at J, with 11 bases between. CDR3 protein: CASSQGATGNEQFF. The CDR3 DNA reads TGTGCCAGCAGCCAAGGGGCGACCGGAAATGAGCAGTTCTTC.

The gene calls are TRBV5-5 and TRBJ1-2; tentatively, D is TRBD1 (6 bases). Germline V lookup: CDR1 SGHKS, CDR2 YYEKEE (reference sequence). V lost 0 bases, J lost 0 bases, and 9 bases lay in between. There are 15 residues in the CDR3. As DNA, the CDR3 is TGTGCCAGCAGCTTGGAAGGACAGACTAACTATGGCTACACCTTC. It encodes CASSLEGQTNYGYTF.

As regards this clone: The junction departs from germline at one end; a sequencing error may be responsible. This rearrangement joins TRBV6-6 to TRBJ1-2; 10 nucleotides match TRBD1. CDR1 and CDR2 (germline): MNHNY, SVGAGI (reference sequence). This CDR3 is built from 13 residues. CDR3 nucleotide sequence: TGCTCGACCGGGACAGGGGTTGGCTATGGCTACACCTTC. The encoded protein is CSTGTGVGYGYTF.

The genes are TRBV6-5 and TRBJ1-4; no clear D. Deletions cut 2 bases from V and 7 bases from J, with 8 bases between. This CDR3 is 13 amino acids long. Germline loops: CDR1 MNHEY, CDR2 SVGAGI. CDR3 nucleotides: TGTGCCAGCAGTTACAACCGGGGTGAAAAACTGTTTTTT. This codes for CASSYNRGEKLFF.

This clone has only one observation. The J gene is TRBJ2-1, the V gene TRBV3-1 (or the pseudogene TRBV3-2), with a weak D call TRBD2 (5 bases). This CDR3 comprises 11 residues. CDR1 and CDR2 (germline): LGHDT, YNNKEL (reference sequence). Deletions cut 10 bases from V and 2 bases from J, with 6 bases between. As DNA, the CDR3 is TGTGCCACCGGGACCTACAATGAGCAGTTCTTC. Protein: CATGTYNEQFF.

The rearrangement joins TRBV4-1 to TRBJ2-7, with D unclear. The germline V gene encodes CDR1 MGHRA and CDR2 YSYEKL. V was shortened by 0 bases and J by 4 bases, with 10 bases between the two germline ends. CDR3 length equals 14 residues. In DNA, the CDR3 is TGCGCCAGCAGCCAAGATAGATTCGGGTACGAGCAGTACGTC. Protein product: CASSQDRFGYEQYV.

The rearrangement links TRBV14 to TRBJ1-6; 7 positions agree with TRBD1. The germline CDR1 and CDR2 sequences are SGHDN and FVKESK. The V gene end was trimmed by 3 bases and the J gene end by 3 bases; junction bases not matched to a gene: 8. This CDR3 is 17 amino acids long. CDR3 region: CASSQPGGTSYNSPLHF. CDR3 coding DNA: TGTGCCAGCAGCCAGCCAGGGGGAACCAGCTATAATTCACCCCTCCACTTT.

The chain recombines TRBV3-1 (or the pseudogene TRBV3-2) with TRBJ1-6; D gene ambiguous. Germline values: CDR1 LGHDT, CDR2 YNNKEL (reference sequence). The CDR3 covers 16 residues. Trimming took off 4 bases at V and 2 bases at J, with 12 bases between the two ends. The CDR3 nucleotides read TGTGCCAGCAGCCCAAAGGGAGAGGCCTATAATTCACCCCTCCACTTT. Translated, it gives CASSPKGEAYNSPLHF.

The genes are TRBV9 and TRBJ2-3, with D tentatively TRBD1 (6 bases). This CDR3 has 17 residues. The V gene's germline CDR1 is SGDLS and CDR2 YYNGEE. Trimming cost V 3 bases and J 0 bases, with 17 bases left between them. The CDR3 nucleotides read TGTGCCAGCAGCGGGATAGGACAGATTCTGAGCACAGATACGCAGTATTTT. It encodes CASSGIGQILSTDTQYF.